A selection of T cell receptor beta chains follows, all from one sample in a study of blood T cells in healthy people across ages. TCRdb itself ran the 5' RACE reads through MiXCR, one entry per CDR3 protein. The sample comprises roughly 1.5 million distinct CDR3 sequences, around 40% of which are singletons, and about 4% rests with the top ten. Input material: blood. The receptor source for this set is a woman younger than 30 in good health. Both conserved end residues are part of each CDR3. A D gene is named only where the DNA matches it firmly. Clone size, where shown, is once, few, many, or a class for clones that have expanded.

cdr3_aa: CARSQGAGTSGYNEQFF
cdr3_nt: TGTGCCCGCAGCCAAGGAGCCGGGACTAGCGGATACAATGAGCAGTTCTTC
clone_size: NA
v_call: TRBV4-2
d_call: TRBD2
j_call: TRBJ2-1

cdr3_aa: CASSLGDSPGNQPQHF
cdr3_nt: TGTGCCAGTAGTCTCGGGGACTCCCCAGGCAATCAGCCCCAGCATTTT
clone_size: few
v_call: TRBV19
d_call: NA
j_call: TRBJ1-5

cdr3_aa: CASSYRVNPTDTQYF
cdr3_nt: TGTGCCAGCAGCTACAGAGTTAATCCCACAGATACGCAGTATTTT
clone_size: NA
v_call: TRBV2
d_call: NA
j_call: TRBJ2-3

cdr3_aa: CSAREDLARGETQYF
cdr3_nt: TGCAGTGCTAGAGAGGATCTAGCACGGGGAGAGACCCAGTACTTC
clone_size: NA
v_call: TRBV20-1
d_call: NA
j_call: TRBJ2-5

cdr3_aa: CSARSWGLGATYEQYF
cdr3_nt: TGCAGTGCTCGCTCCTGGGGACTAGGGGCAACCTACGAGCAGTACTTC
clone_size: few
v_call: TRBV20-1
d_call: TRBD2
j_call: TRBJ2-7

cdr3_aa: CASSTPLQQRGNEQFF
cdr3_nt: TGTGCCAGCAGTACACCACTTCAGCAGCGGGGCAATGAGCAGTTCTTC
clone_size: NA
v_call: TRBV27
d_call: TRBD2
j_call: TRBJ2-1

cdr3_aa: CSARQASTDTQYF
cdr3_nt: TGCAGTGCCAGGCAGGCCAGCACAGATACGCAGTATTTT
clone_size: NA
v_call: TRBV20-1
d_call: NA
j_call: TRBJ2-3

cdr3_aa: CASLRDYTGTQYF
cdr3_nt: TGTGCCAGCCTTCGGGACTATACAGGTACGCAGTATTTT
clone_size: NA
v_call: TRBV6-1
d_call: TRBD2
j_call: TRBJ2-3

cdr3_aa: CASKRTGDIDGYTF
cdr3_nt: TGTGCCAGCAAAAGGACAGGGGACATAGATGGCTACACCTTC
clone_size: NA
v_call: TRBV27
d_call: TRBD1
j_call: TRBJ1-2

cdr3_aa: CASSLLTTYEQYF
cdr3_nt: TGTGCCAGCAGCTTGCTCACAACCTACGAGCAGTACTTC
clone_size: NA
v_call: TRBV5-5
d_call: NA
j_call: TRBJ2-7

cdr3_aa: CASSYLAGQSYEQYF
cdr3_nt: TGTGCCAGCAGTTACTTGGCGGGACAGTCCTACGAGCAGTACTTC
clone_size: NA
v_call: TRBV6-5
d_call: NA
j_call: TRBJ2-7

cdr3_aa: CASSPGPNGEQYF
cdr3_nt: TGTGCCAGCAGCCCTGGGCCCAACGGAGAGCAGTACTTC
clone_size: few
v_call: TRBV7-8
d_call: NA
j_call: TRBJ2-7